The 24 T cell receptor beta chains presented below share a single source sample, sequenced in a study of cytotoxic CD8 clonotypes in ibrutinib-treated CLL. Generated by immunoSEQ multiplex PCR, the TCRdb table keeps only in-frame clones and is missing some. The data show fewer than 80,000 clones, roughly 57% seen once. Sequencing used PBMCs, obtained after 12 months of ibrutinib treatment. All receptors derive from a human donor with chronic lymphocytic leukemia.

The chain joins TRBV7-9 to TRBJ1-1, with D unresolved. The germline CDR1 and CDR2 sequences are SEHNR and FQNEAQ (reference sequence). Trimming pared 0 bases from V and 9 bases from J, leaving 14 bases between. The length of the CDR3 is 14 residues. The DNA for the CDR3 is TGTGCCAGCAGCTTAGCGGCGGCACCTCACAAAGCTTTCTTT. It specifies CASSLAAAPHKAFF.

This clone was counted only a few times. Written as DNA, the CDR3 is TGTGCCAGCAGCCAAGCCGGGACTAGCGGGTCCGGAAAAAAAGAGACCCAGTACTTC. Its translation: CASSQAGTSGSGKKETQYF. The rearrangement uses TRBV4-2 and TRBJ2-5; 12 bases map to TRBD2. Germline CDR1 and CDR2: LGHNA and YNFKEQ. The trim removed 1 base at V and 3 bases at J, leaving 12 bases unmatched. The CDR3 length is 19 residues.

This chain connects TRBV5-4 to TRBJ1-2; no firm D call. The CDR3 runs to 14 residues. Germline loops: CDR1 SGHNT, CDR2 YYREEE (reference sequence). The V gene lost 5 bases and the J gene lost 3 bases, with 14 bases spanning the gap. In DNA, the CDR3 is TGTGCCAGCAGTACCCCCGGTGGTGACTATGGCTACACCTTC. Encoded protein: CASSTPGGDYGYTF.

CDR3 coding DNA: TGTGCCAGCAGCTTAGGACAGACGTCGAGTGCCTACGAGCAGTACGTC. Amino acids: CASSLGQTSSAYEQYV. This rearrangement joins TRBV11-2 to TRBJ2-7; D is possibly TRBD1 (5 bases). CDR3 length equals 16 residues. Germline CDR1 reads SGHAT; CDR2 reads FQNNGV. V was cut by 1 base and J by 2 bases, with 15 bases left in between.

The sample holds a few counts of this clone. The CDR3 is CASSLERTYEQYF. In nucleotides, the CDR3 is TGCGCCAGCAGCTTGGAACGAACCTACGAGCAGTACTTC. This rearrangement joins TRBV5-1 to TRBJ2-7; D is unclear. The CDR3 spans 13 residues. CDR1 and CDR2 (germline): SGHRS, YFSETQ. The V and J ends lost 0 bases and 2 bases respectively, with 6 bases between them.

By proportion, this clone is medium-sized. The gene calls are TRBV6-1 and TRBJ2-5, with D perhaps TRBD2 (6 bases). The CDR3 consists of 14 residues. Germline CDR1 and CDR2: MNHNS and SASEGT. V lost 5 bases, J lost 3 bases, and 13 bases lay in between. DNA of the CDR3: TGTGCCAGCAGTCAAATGGGACTCGAAGAGACCCAGTACTTC. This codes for CASSQMGLEETQYF.

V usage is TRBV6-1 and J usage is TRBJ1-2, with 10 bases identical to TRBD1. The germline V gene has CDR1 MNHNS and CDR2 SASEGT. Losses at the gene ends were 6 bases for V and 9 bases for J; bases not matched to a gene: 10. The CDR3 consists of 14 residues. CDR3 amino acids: CASREPRDRGSYTF. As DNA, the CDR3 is TGTGCCAGCAGAGAACCCCGGGACAGGGGAAGCTACACCTTC.

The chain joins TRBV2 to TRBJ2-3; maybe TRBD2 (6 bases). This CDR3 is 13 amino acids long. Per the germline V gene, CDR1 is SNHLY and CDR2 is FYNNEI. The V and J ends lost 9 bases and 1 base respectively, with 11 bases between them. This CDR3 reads CARRERGTDTQYF. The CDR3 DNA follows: TGTGCCAGACGAGAGCGGGGCACAGATACGCAGTATTTT. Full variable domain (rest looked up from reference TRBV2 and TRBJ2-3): EPEVTQTPSHQVTQMGQEVILRCVPISNHLYFYWYRQILGQKVEFLVSFYNNEISEKSEIFDDQFSVERPDGSNFTLKIRSTKLEDSAMYFCARRERGTDTQYFGPGTRLTVL.

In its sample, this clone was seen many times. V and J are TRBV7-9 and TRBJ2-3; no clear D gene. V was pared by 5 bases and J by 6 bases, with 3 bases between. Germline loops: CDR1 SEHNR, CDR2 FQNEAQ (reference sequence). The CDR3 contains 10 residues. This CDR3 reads CASSVDTQYF. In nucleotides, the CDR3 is TGTGCCAGCAGCGTTGATACGCAGTATTTT.

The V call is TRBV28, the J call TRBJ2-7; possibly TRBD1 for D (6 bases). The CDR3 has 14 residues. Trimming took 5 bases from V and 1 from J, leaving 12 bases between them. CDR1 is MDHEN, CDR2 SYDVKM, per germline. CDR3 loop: CASSKTTGSYEQYV. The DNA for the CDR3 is TGTGCCAGCAGTAAAACAACAGGGTCCTACGAGCAGTACGTC.

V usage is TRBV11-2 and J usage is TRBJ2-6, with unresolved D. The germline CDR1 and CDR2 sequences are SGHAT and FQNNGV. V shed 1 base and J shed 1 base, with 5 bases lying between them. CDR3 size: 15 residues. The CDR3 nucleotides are TGTGCCAGCAGCTTAGGAGTATCTGGGGCCAACGTCCTGACTTTC. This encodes CASSLGVSGANVLTF.

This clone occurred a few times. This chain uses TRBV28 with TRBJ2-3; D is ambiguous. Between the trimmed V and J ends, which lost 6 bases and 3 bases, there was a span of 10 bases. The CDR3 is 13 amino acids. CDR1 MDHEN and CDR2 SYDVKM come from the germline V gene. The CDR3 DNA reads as TGTGCCAGCAGCCCTCTGATGACAGATACGCAGTATTTT. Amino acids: CASSPLMTDTQYF.

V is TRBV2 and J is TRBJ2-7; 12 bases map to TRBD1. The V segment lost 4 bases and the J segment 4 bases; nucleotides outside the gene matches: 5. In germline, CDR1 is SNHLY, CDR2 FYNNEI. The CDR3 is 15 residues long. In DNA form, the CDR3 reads TGTGCCAGCAGTGGCCGGGACAGGGGGCTTTACGAGCAGTACGTC. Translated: CASSGRDRGLYEQYV.

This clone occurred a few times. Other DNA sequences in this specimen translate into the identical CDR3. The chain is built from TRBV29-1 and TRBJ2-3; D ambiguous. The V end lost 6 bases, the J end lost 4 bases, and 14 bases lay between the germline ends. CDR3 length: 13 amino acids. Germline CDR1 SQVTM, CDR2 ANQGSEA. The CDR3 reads CSVGSGRADTQYF. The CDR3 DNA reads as TGCAGCGTGGGGTCTGGGCGCGCAGATACGCAGTATTTT.

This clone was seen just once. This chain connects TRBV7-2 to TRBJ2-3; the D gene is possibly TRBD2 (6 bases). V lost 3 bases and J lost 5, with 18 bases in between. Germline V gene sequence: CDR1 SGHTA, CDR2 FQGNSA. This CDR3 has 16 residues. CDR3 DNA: TGTGCCAGCAGCTTTGGAGGCCAGGTGGGGGGAGATACGCAGTATTTT. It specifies CASSFGGQVGGDTQYF.

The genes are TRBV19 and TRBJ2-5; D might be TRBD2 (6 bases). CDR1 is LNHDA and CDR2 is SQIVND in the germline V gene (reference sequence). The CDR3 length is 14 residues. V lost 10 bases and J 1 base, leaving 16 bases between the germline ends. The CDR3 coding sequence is TGTGCCACCTCGGGACTTCTATTCCAAGAGACCCAGTACTTC. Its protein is CATSGLLFQETQYF.

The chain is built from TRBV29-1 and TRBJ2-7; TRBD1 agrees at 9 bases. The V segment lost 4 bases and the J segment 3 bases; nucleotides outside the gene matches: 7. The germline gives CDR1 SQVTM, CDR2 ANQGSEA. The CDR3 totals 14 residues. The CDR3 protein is CSVAGGTGLYEQYF. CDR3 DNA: TGCAGCGTTGCAGGGGGGACAGGGCTCTACGAGCAGTACTTC.

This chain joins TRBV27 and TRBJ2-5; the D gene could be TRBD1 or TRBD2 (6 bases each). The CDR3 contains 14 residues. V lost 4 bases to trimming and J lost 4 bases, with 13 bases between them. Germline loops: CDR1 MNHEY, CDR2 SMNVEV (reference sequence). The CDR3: CASSSPGGAETQYF. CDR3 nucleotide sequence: TGTGCCAGCAGTTCCCCCGGGGGCGCAGAGACCCAGTACTTC.

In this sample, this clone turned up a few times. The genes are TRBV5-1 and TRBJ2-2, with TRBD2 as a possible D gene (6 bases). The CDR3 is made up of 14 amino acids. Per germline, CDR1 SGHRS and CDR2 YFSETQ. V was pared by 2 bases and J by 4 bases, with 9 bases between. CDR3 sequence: CASSFGEVTGELFF. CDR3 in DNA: TGCGCCAGCAGCTTTGGGGAGGTCACCGGGGAGCTGTTTTTT. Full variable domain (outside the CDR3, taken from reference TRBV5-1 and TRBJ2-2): KAGVTQTPRYLIKTRGQQVTLSCSPISGHRSVSWYQQTPGQGLQFLFEYFSETQRNKGNFPGRFSGRQFSNSRSEMNVSTLELGDSALYLCASSFGEVTGELFFGEGSRLTVL.

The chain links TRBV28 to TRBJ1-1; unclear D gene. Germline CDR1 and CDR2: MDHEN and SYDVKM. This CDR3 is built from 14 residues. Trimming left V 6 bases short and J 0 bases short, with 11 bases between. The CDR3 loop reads CASRVPGLNTEAFF. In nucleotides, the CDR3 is TGTGCCAGCAGGGTCCCGGGGTTGAACACTGAAGCTTTCTTT. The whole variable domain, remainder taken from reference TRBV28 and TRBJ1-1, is DVKVTQSSRYLVKRTGEKVFLECVQDMDHENMFWYRQDPGLGLRLIYFSYDVKMKEKGDIPEGYSVSREKKERFSLILESASTNQTSMYLCASRVPGLNTEAFFGQGTRLTVV.

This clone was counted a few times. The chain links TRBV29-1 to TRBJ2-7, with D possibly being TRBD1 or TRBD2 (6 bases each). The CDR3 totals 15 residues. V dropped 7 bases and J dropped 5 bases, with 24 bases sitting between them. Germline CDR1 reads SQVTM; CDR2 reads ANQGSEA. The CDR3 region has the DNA TGCAGCGCCCGAGGGTCCCGGGGGCGCTTCAACGAGCAGTACTTC. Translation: CSARGSRGRFNEQYF.

The CDR3 region is CASSQPGQGRTEAFF. Written as DNA, the CDR3 is TGCGCCAGCAGCCAACCGGGACAGGGTCGCACTGAAGCTTTCTTT. The chain joins TRBV4-1 to TRBJ1-1; 9 positions agree with TRBD1. The germline CDR1 and CDR2 sequences are MGHRA and YSYEKL. J was trimmed by 4 bases and V by 2 bases; bases with no gene match: 5. This CDR3 is 15 amino acids long.

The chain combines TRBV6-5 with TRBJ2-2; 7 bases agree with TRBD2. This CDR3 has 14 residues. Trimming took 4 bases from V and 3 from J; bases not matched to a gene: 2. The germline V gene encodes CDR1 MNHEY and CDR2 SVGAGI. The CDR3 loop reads CASSFTSDTGELFF. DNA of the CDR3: TGTGCCAGCAGTTTCACTAGCGACACCGGGGAGCTGTTTTTT.

CDR3 DNA sequence: TGTGCCAGCAGCCCTATAGACAGCACCGGGGAGCTGTTTTTT. Translation: CASSPIDSTGELFF. The rearrangement links TRBV7-2 to TRBJ2-2; D perhaps matches TRBD1 (5 bases). The CDR3 sequence is 14 residues long. The V gene lost 5 bases and the J gene lost 4 bases, with 11 bases spanning the gap. Germline CDR1 and CDR2: SGHTA and FQGNSA.